The 5 T cell receptor beta chains presented below share a single source sample, sequenced in a study of blood T cells in healthy people across ages. PCR was performed a second time for about 7 to 11 cycles using a sample-barcoded 5' primer and a J-beta primer mix. One entry per CDR3 protein, called by TCRdb with MiXCR from the 5' RACE reads. This table holds about 590,000 distinct CDR3 sequences, about 30% found once. The sample taken for sequencing was blood. The receptors derive from an elderly woman in good health.

The rearrangement uses TRBV7-9 and TRBJ1-2; no reliable D call. CDR3 length equals 16 residues. V lost 4 bases and J 7 bases, leaving 22 bases between the germline ends. Germline CDR1 reads SEHNR; CDR2 reads FQNEAQ (reference sequence). CDR3 sequence (DNA): TGTGCCAGCAGCTCCCTAACCCAGGAGACCTCGTCTGGCTACACCTTC. Translated: CASSSLTQETSSGYTF.

The rearrangement uses TRBV7-9 and TRBJ2-1, with D tentatively TRBD1 (6 bases). The V gene lost 6 bases and the J gene lost 5 bases, with 11 bases spanning the gap. Germline lookup yields CDR1 SEHNR and CDR2 FQNEAQ (reference sequence). The length of the CDR3 is 13 residues. The CDR3 here is CASRQGSNNEQFF. The CDR3 DNA reads TGTGCCAGCAGACAGGGATCGAACAATGAGCAGTTCTTC. Variable domain in full (rest from reference TRBV7-9 and TRBJ2-1): DTGVSQNPRHKITKRGQNVTFRCDPISEHNRLYWYRQTLGQGPEFLTYFQNEAQLEKSRLLSDRFSAERPKGSFSTLEIQRTEQGDSAMYLCASRQGSNNEQFFGPGTRLTVL.

The chain is built from TRBV7-8 and TRBJ1-4, with D possibly matching TRBD1 (5 bases). Looked up from germline, CDR1 is SGHVS and CDR2 is FQNEAQ. CDR3 length equals 15 residues. Between the trimmed V and J ends, which lost 5 bases and 0 bases, there was a span of 10 bases. The CDR3 reads CASSRDRATNEKLFF. Here the CDR3 DNA reads TGTGCCAGCAGCCGGGACCGAGCAACTAATGAAAAACTGTTTTTT.

This clonotype was counted at least ten times. The chain combines TRBV24-1 with TRBJ2-5; 8 positions agree with TRBD2. The V gene's germline CDR1 is KGHDR and CDR2 SFDVKD. The CDR3 length is 15 residues. The V and J ends lost 4 bases and 2 bases, in that order; junction bases with no gene match: 5. CDR3 residues: CATSESGGPQETQYF. The CDR3, as DNA: TGTGCCACCAGTGAAAGCGGGGGCCCTCAAGAGACCCAGTACTTC.

The chain recombines TRBV24-1 with TRBJ2-5; 12 bases align to TRBD1. CDR1 is KGHDR and CDR2 is SFDVKD in the germline V gene. The CDR3 consists of 18 residues. V trimming: 0 bases; J trimming: 2 bases; junction bases outside the gene matches: 6. In DNA form, the CDR3 reads TGTGCCACCAGTGATTTGGGGACAGGGGGCGCAGAGCAAGAGACCCAGTACTTC. Translation: CATSDLGTGGAEQETQYF.